The rows below give T cell receptor beta chains drawn from one sample of a study of regulatory T cells in long-lasting Graves disease. TCRdb recomputed calls from the multiplex PCR reads with MiXCR, one row per CDR3 protein. The top ten hold roughly 21% of the sample, which has 380,000 or so distinct CDR3 sequences, roughly 17% seen once. These data also formed part of another study, on T cells in Graves' hyperthyroidism and ophthalmopathy.

The sequenced sample was peripheral blood mononuclear cells (PBMCs), obtained at new diagnosis, from a patient treated with antithyroid drugs. These receptors were collected from a woman aged 18-30 years with Graves disease. Each CDR3 is given with its conserved first and last residue. A D gene is named only where the DNA matches it firmly. The size field is filled for only some rows; it gives once, few, many or a size class.

d_call,v_call,j_call,clone_size,cdr3_nt,cdr3_aa
NA,TRBV27,TRBJ2-1,NA,TGTGCCAGCAGTTTAGCGAGACGGGGGATCTACAATGAGCAGTTCTTC,CASSLARRGIYNEQFF
TRBD1,TRBV18,TRBJ2-7,many,TGTGCCAGCTCACAGGGGACAGGGAGGACCTCCTACGAGCAGTACTTC,CASSQGTGRTSYEQYF
TRBD1,TRBV11-2,TRBJ1-1,NA,TGTGCCAGCAGCCGCTCCGGGACAGGGGCTATGAACACTGAAGCTTTCTTT,CASSRSGTGAMNTEAFF
NA,TRBV9,TRBJ1-4,NA,TGTGCCAGCAGCCCGAACCCGTCCGCAACTAATGAAAAACTGTTTTTT,CASSPNPSATNEKLFF
TRBD2,TRBV5-4,TRBJ2-5,few,TGTGCCAGCAGCCCGAGGACTAGCGGGGTAGGAGAGACCCAGTACTTC,CASSPRTSGVGETQYF
NA,TRBV5-1,TRBJ2-5,NA,TGCGCCAGCAGCTTGGGTTCACAGCGGATCGAGACCCAGTACTTC,CASSLGSQRIETQYF
TRBD2,TRBV9,TRBJ2-7,few,TGTGCCAGCAGCAAAACTAGCGGGAGTTCCTACGAGCAGTACTTC,CASSKTSGSSYEQYF
NA,TRBV20-1,TRBJ1-2,NA,TGCAGTGCTAGAGAAATGCAAGGACGATCAGATGGCTACACCTTC,CSAREMQGRSDGYTF
TRBD1,TRBV6-1,TRBJ2-7,NA,TGTGCCAGCAGTGAATGGACAGGACATCTCGAGCAGTACTTC,CASSEWTGHLEQYF
NA,TRBV11-2,TRBJ1-1,many,TGTGCCAGCAGTCGAACAGGGATCCCTGAAGCTTTCTTT,CASSRTGIPEAFF
TRBD1,TRBV18,TRBJ2-1,many,TGTGCCAGCTCACTAAAGACAGGGGACTCCTACAATGAGCAGTTCTTC,CASSLKTGDSYNEQFF
TRBD2,TRBV11-2,TRBJ2-3,many,TGTGCCAGCAGCTCCATTCTAGCGGGGGCCCGCACAGATACGCAGTATTTT,CASSSILAGARTDTQYF
NA,TRBV4-1,TRBJ2-5,many,TGCGCCAGCAGCACCCCGCCCTGGCAGACCCAGTACTTC,CASSTPPWQTQYF
TRBD2,TRBV5-6,TRBJ2-5,many,TGTGCCAGCAGGTTGCGAAGACTAGCGGGAGGTGGACAAGAGACCCAGTACTTC,CASRLRRLAGGGQETQYF
TRBD2,TRBV12-3/TRBV12-4,TRBJ2-5,many,TGTGCCAGCAGTTCCCCGATCGGGAGTAGCGGGGAGACCCAGTACTTC,CASSSPIGSSGETQYF
NA,TRBV20-1,TRBJ2-7,NA,TGCAGTGCTAGACTCAGCGGGCTCTCCTACGAGCAGTACTTC,CSARLSGLSYEQYF
NA,TRBV7-9,TRBJ1-2,NA,TGTGCCAGCAGCTTAGCTGAGGTCTATGGCTACACCTTC,CASSLAEVYGYTF
TRBD1,TRBV5-1,TRBJ2-7,many,TGCGCCAGCAGCTTGGCGACAGGGGTCTCCTCCTACGAGCAGTACTTC,CASSLATGVSSYEQYF
TRBD2,TRBV2,TRBJ2-1,many,TGTGCCAGCAGTGAAAGAAAGGGAGGACTAGTTCTCTATGAGCAGTTCTTC,CASSERKGGLVLYEQFF
NA,TRBV6-5,TRBJ2-2,many,TGTGCCAGCAGTTACTCAGGGGGGTTCGGGGAGCTGTTTTTT,CASSYSGGFGELFF
TRBD1,TRBV5-1,TRBJ1-5,NA,TGCGCCAGCAGCTCTACAGGGGGAAGCAATCAGCCCCAGCATTTT,CASSSTGGSNQPQHF
TRBD1,TRBV29-1,TRBJ1-2,few,TGCAGCGTTTATACAGGGGGCGCGAGCTACACCTTC,CSVYTGGASYTF
NA,TRBV4-1,TRBJ2-5,NA,TGCGCCAGCAGCCAAGAAGGTCTGGGGGAGACCCAGTACTTC,CASSQEGLGETQYF
NA,TRBV12-3/TRBV12-4,TRBJ1-2,many,TGTGCCAGCAGTGGACAGAAAGGAAGTGGCTACACCTTC,CASSGQKGSGYTF
NA,TRBV7-9,TRBJ2-4,many,TGTGCCAGCAGCGCTACAGGCTTAGCCAAAAACATTCAGTACTTC,CASSATGLAKNIQYF
NA,TRBV15,TRBJ1-1,few,TGTGCCACCAGCAGAGTCACTGGTACTGAAGCTTTCTTT,CATSRVTGTEAFF
TRBD2,TRBV7-8,TRBJ2-2,many,TGTGCCAGCAGCTCCCGGGATAGCGGGGCTTTAAACACCGGGGAGCTGTTTTTT,CASSSRDSGALNTGELFF
TRBD1,TRBV27,TRBJ2-1,many,TGTGCCATAGGGACAGGGTACAATGAGCAGTTCTTC,CAIGTGYNEQFF
TRBD1,TRBV3-1,TRBJ2-7,many,TGTGCCAGCAGCCGGAAACAGGGGGCAGGAGTCGAGCAGTACTTC,CASSRKQGAGVEQYF
NA,TRBV7-9,TRBJ1-1,many,TGTGCCAGCAGCCGTCTGGGTGCCACAGAAGCTTTCTTT,CASSRLGATEAFF
NA,TRBV12-3/TRBV12-4,TRBJ1-1,many,TGTGCCAGCAGTTTCCCGGGTCTCCGAAGGACTGAAGCTTTCTTT,CASSFPGLRRTEAFF
TRBD1,TRBV7-2,TRBJ1-2,many,TGTGCCAGCAGCCGGGACAGAAATGGCTACACCTTC,CASSRDRNGYTF
TRBD1,TRBV7-3,TRBJ2-2,NA,TGTGCCAGCAGCTTAAACCCGGACAGGGGGCAAGGGGAGCTGTTTTTT,CASSLNPDRGQGELFF
NA,TRBV7-9,TRBJ1-4,NA,TGTGCCAGCAGCCAGACCACGACTCGGTCCTGGGAAAAACTGTTTTTT,CASSQTTTRSWEKLFF
NA,TRBV20-1,TRBJ1-1,many,TGCAGTGCTAGAGAGGGGGGGACGTTTGGTGGAGCTTTCTTT,CSAREGGTFGGAFF
NA,TRBV20-1,TRBJ1-4,many,TGCAGTGCTAGAGATGCGGGGGGGGATGAAAAACTGTTTTTT,CSARDAGGDEKLFF
NA,TRBV12-3/TRBV12-4,TRBJ1-4,many,TGTGCCAGCACCGTGGGTGCTCTTAATGAAAAACTGTTTTTT,CASTVGALNEKLFF
NA,TRBV7-3,TRBJ1-1,many,TGTGCCAGCAGCTTATCTGGAAATCCGAACACTGAAGCTTTCTTT,CASSLSGNPNTEAFF
NA,TRBV5-6,TRBJ1-1,few,TGTGCCAGCAGCCCTTCTGGATACACTGAAGCTTTCTTT,CASSPSGYTEAFF
TRBD2,TRBV5-1,TRBJ2-5,many,TGCGCCAGCAGCCCCTCCGGGACTAGCGGAATGGAGACCCAGTACTTC,CASSPSGTSGMETQYF
TRBD1,TRBV5-1,TRBJ2-1,many,TGCGCCAGCAGCTTAGGGACAGGGGGCTCTTTGAGCTCCTACAATGAGCAGTTCTTC,CASSLGTGGSLSSYNEQFF